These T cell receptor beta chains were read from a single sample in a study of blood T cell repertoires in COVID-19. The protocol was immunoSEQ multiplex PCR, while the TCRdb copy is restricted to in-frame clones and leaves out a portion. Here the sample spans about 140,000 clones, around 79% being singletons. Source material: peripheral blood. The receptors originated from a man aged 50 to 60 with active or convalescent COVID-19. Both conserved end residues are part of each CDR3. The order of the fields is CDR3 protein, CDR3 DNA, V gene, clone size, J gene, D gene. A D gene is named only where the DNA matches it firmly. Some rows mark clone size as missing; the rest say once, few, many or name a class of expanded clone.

cdr3_aa: CSVESSGMGEQYF
cdr3_nt: TGCAGCGTTGAGTCTAGCGGGATGGGCGAGCAGTACTTC
v_call: TRBV29-1
clone_size: .
j_call: TRBJ2-7
d_call: TRBD2

cdr3_aa: CASTRRGLNEKLFF
cdr3_nt: TGCGCCAGCACTAGACGCGGCTTGAATGAAAAACTGTTTTTT
v_call: TRBV5-1
clone_size: .
j_call: TRBJ1-4
d_call: .

cdr3_aa: CASSQTSRGNSPLHF
cdr3_nt: TGTGCCAGCAGTCAAACATCGAGGGGGAATTCACCCCTCCACTTT
v_call: TRBV6-1
clone_size: .
j_call: TRBJ1-6
d_call: .

cdr3_aa: CASSLSAQERETQYF
cdr3_nt: TGTGCCAGCAGCTTATCAGCACAGGAGCGAGAGACCCAGTACTTC
v_call: TRBV7-3
clone_size: few
j_call: TRBJ2-5
d_call: .

cdr3_aa: CASSFTGVNTEAFF
cdr3_nt: TGTGCCAGCAGTTTCACAGGGGTGAACACTGAAGCTTTCTTT
v_call: TRBV28
clone_size: few
j_call: TRBJ1-1
d_call: TRBD1

cdr3_aa: CASSRGFGRENTEAFF
cdr3_nt: TGTGCCAGTAGTCGGGGATTCGGGAGGGAGAACACTGAAGCTTTCTTT
v_call: TRBV19
clone_size: .
j_call: TRBJ1-1
d_call: .

cdr3_aa: CATRGYPDTGELFF
cdr3_nt: TGTGCCACCCGAGGCTATCCAGACACCGGGGAGCTGTTTTTT
v_call: TRBV28
clone_size: .
j_call: TRBJ2-2
d_call: .

cdr3_aa: CASSSSAKSGSLEQYF
cdr3_nt: TGTGCCAGCAGCTCATCCGCGAAAAGCGGGAGTCTCGAGCAGTACTTC
v_call: TRBV5-4
clone_size: .
j_call: TRBJ2-7
d_call: TRBD2

cdr3_aa: CAIPGQTNTEAFF
cdr3_nt: TGTGCCATTCCGGGACAGACGAACACTGAAGCTTTCTTT
v_call: TRBV19
clone_size: once
j_call: TRBJ1-1
d_call: TRBD1

cdr3_aa: CASSTSGDYNEQFF
cdr3_nt: TGCGCCAGCAGCACTAGCGGAGACTACAATGAGCAGTTCTTC
v_call: TRBV5-1
clone_size: .
j_call: TRBJ2-1
d_call: TRBD2

cdr3_aa: CASSLLPGGDSYNEQFF
cdr3_nt: TGTGCCAGCAGCTTATTGCCAGGGGGCGATTCCTACAATGAGCAGTTCTTC
v_call: TRBV13
clone_size: .
j_call: TRBJ2-1
d_call: TRBD1

cdr3_aa: CASSVAPGVSSGANVLTF
cdr3_nt: TGTGCCAGCAGCGTAGCCCCCGGGGTCTCCTCTGGGGCCAACGTCCTGACTTTC
v_call: TRBV9
clone_size: .
j_call: TRBJ2-6
d_call: .

cdr3_aa: CASSRGLAGDTQYF
cdr3_nt: TGTGCCAGCAGTCGAGGACTAGCGGGAGATACGCAGTATTTT
v_call: TRBV6-6
clone_size: .
j_call: TRBJ2-3
d_call: TRBD2

cdr3_aa: CASTIRGGSLGEQFF
cdr3_nt: TGTGCCAGCACCATTAGAGGTGGCTCATTGGGTGAGCAGTTCTTC
v_call: TRBV7-8
clone_size: .
j_call: TRBJ2-1
d_call: .

cdr3_aa: CASPSGTSYNEQFF
cdr3_nt: TGTGCCAGCCCTAGCGGGACCTCCTACAATGAGCAGTTCTTC
v_call: TRBV6-4
clone_size: .
j_call: TRBJ2-1
d_call: TRBD2

cdr3_aa: CASSRGGTSNEQFF
cdr3_nt: TGTGCCAGCAGCCGAGGGGGGACTAGCAATGAGCAGTTCTTC
v_call: TRBV6-5
clone_size: .
j_call: TRBJ2-1
d_call: TRBD2

cdr3_aa: CASSGGMRGYTF
cdr3_nt: TGTGCCAGTTCGGGGGGTATGAGGGGCTACACCTTC
v_call: TRBV28
clone_size: .
j_call: TRBJ1-2
d_call: .

cdr3_aa: CASSLSPAGTLYEQYF
cdr3_nt: TGTGCCAGCAGTTTATCGCCAGCGGGAACGCTATACGAGCAGTACTTC
v_call: TRBV28
clone_size: .
j_call: TRBJ2-7
d_call: TRBD2

cdr3_aa: CASSFAGGVNTEAFF
cdr3_nt: TGTGCCAGCAGCTTCGCCGGAGGGGTGAACACTGAAGCTTTCTTT
v_call: TRBV5-8
clone_size: .
j_call: TRBJ1-1
d_call: .

cdr3_aa: CASSSRTGGGNTGELFF
cdr3_nt: TGTGCCAGCAGCTCCAGGACGGGGGGTGGGAACACCGGGGAGCTGTTTTTT
v_call: TRBV11-2
clone_size: .
j_call: TRBJ2-2
d_call: TRBD2

cdr3_aa: CASSQDGDRTQPQHF
cdr3_nt: TGCGCCAGCAGCCAAGACGGGGACAGGACTCAGCCCCAGCATTTT
v_call: TRBV4-1
clone_size: .
j_call: TRBJ1-5
d_call: TRBD1

cdr3_aa: CASSFGEPPYEQYF
cdr3_nt: TGTGCCAGCAGCTTTGGAGAACCCCCTTACGAGCAGTACTTC
v_call: TRBV7-3
clone_size: .
j_call: TRBJ2-7
d_call: .

cdr3_aa: CSVARGQGAREKLFF
cdr3_nt: TGCAGCGTCGCCCGGGGGCAGGGGGCGCGGGAAAAACTGTTTTTT
v_call: TRBV29-1
clone_size: .
j_call: TRBJ1-4
d_call: TRBD1

cdr3_aa: CASSRLTEINEQFF
cdr3_nt: TGTGCCAGCAGCCGTTTAACAGAGATCAATGAGCAGTTCTTC
v_call: TRBV3-1/TRBV3-2
clone_size: .
j_call: TRBJ2-1
d_call: .

cdr3_aa: CAFRQGGYEQYF
cdr3_nt: TGTGCCTTCAGGCAGGGAGGCTACGAGCAGTACTTC
v_call: TRBV5-8
clone_size: .
j_call: TRBJ2-7
d_call: .

cdr3_aa: CASSSPGTGSGYTF
cdr3_nt: TGTGCCAGCAGTTCGCCCGGGACAGGGAGTGGCTACACCTTC
v_call: TRBV27
clone_size: .
j_call: TRBJ1-2
d_call: TRBD1

cdr3_aa: CASSLPGQGLETQYF
cdr3_nt: TGTGCCAGCAGCCTACCGGGACAGGGGTTAGAGACCCAGTACTTC
v_call: TRBV11-1
clone_size: .
j_call: TRBJ2-5
d_call: TRBD1

cdr3_aa: CASSALLEVRHSGNTIYF
cdr3_nt: TGTGCCAGCAGCGCCCTCCTCGAGGTACGCCACTCTGGAAACACCATATATTTT
v_call: TRBV9
clone_size: .
j_call: TRBJ1-3
d_call: .

cdr3_aa: CASSRAWEQFF
cdr3_nt: TGTGCCAGCAGCCGAGCCTGGGAGCAGTTCTTC
v_call: TRBV11-1
clone_size: .
j_call: TRBJ2-1
d_call: .

cdr3_aa: CASDRGSYNSPLHF
cdr3_nt: TGTGCCAGTGACAGGGGCTCCTATAATTCACCCCTCCACTTT
v_call: TRBV19
clone_size: few
j_call: TRBJ1-6
d_call: TRBD1

cdr3_aa: CASSELDRHTEAFF
cdr3_nt: TGTGCCAGCAGTGAACTCGACAGGCACACTGAAGCTTTCTTT
v_call: TRBV6-1
clone_size: .
j_call: TRBJ1-1
d_call: .

cdr3_aa: CATSDPPGRDGYTF
cdr3_nt: TGTGCCACCAGTGATCCGCCCGGTCGGGATGGCTACACCTTC
v_call: TRBV24-1
clone_size: .
j_call: TRBJ1-2
d_call: .

cdr3_aa: CAISEETGDLYGYTF
cdr3_nt: TGTGCCATCAGTGAGGAAACAGGGGACCTCTATGGCTACACCTTC
v_call: TRBV10-3
clone_size: many
j_call: TRBJ1-2
d_call: TRBD1

cdr3_aa: CASSFVPVDEQFF
cdr3_nt: TGCGCCAGCAGCTTTGTCCCAGTCGATGAGCAGTTCTTC
v_call: TRBV5-1
clone_size: .
j_call: TRBJ2-1
d_call: .

cdr3_aa: CASRDRYNEQFF
cdr3_nt: TGTGCCAGCCGGGACAGGTACAATGAGCAGTTCTTC
v_call: TRBV2
clone_size: .
j_call: TRBJ2-1
d_call: TRBD1

cdr3_aa: CASSLTVTVNTGELFF
cdr3_nt: TGCGCCAGCAGCTTGACGGTTACAGTGAACACCGGGGAGCTGTTTTTT
v_call: TRBV5-1
clone_size: .
j_call: TRBJ2-2
d_call: .

cdr3_aa: CASSQTGGRGSIETQYF
cdr3_nt: TGTGCCAGCAGCCAGACAGGCGGGAGGGGCTCAATCGAAACGCAGTATTTT
v_call: TRBV3-1/TRBV3-2
clone_size: once
j_call: TRBJ2-3
d_call: TRBD2

cdr3_aa: CASSVEEGFAYEQYF
cdr3_nt: TGTGCCAGCAGCGTAGAAGAGGGTTTCGCCTACGAGCAGTACTTC
v_call: TRBV9
clone_size: .
j_call: TRBJ2-7
d_call: .

cdr3_aa: CASSPGSAASSYEQYF
cdr3_nt: TGTGCCAGCTCACCAGGAAGCGCCGCGAGCTCCTACGAGCAGTACTTC
v_call: TRBV18
clone_size: once
j_call: TRBJ2-7
d_call: .

cdr3_aa: CASSFGLVQETQYF
cdr3_nt: TGTGCCAGCAGCTTCGGACTAGTGCAAGAGACCCAGTACTTC
v_call: TRBV7-8
clone_size: once
j_call: TRBJ2-5
d_call: TRBD2

cdr3_aa: CASSFTGGRILKDEQYF
cdr3_nt: TGTGCCAGCAGCTTTACAGGGGGACGCATCCTTAAGGACGAGCAGTACTTC
v_call: TRBV7-9
clone_size: .
j_call: TRBJ2-7
d_call: TRBD1

cdr3_aa: CASSLGVQGATQGGYTF
cdr3_nt: TGTGCCAGCAGCTTAGGGGTACAGGGGGCTACCCAGGGTGGCTACACCTTC
v_call: TRBV7-2
clone_size: .
j_call: TRBJ1-2
d_call: TRBD1

cdr3_aa: CASSLWPNRAGQETQYF
cdr3_nt: TGTGCCAGCAGTTTATGGCCTAACAGGGCAGGACAAGAGACCCAGTACTTC
v_call: TRBV28
clone_size: few
j_call: TRBJ2-5
d_call: .

cdr3_aa: CASSDRSQPQHF
cdr3_nt: TGTGCCAGCAGCGACAGAAGTCAGCCCCAGCATTTT
v_call: TRBV28
clone_size: .
j_call: TRBJ1-5
d_call: .

cdr3_aa: CASSPRGAGWGTDTQYF
cdr3_nt: TGTGCCAGCAGTCCCCGGGGGGCGGGATGGGGCACAGATACGCAGTATTTT
v_call: TRBV25-1
clone_size: once
j_call: TRBJ2-3
d_call: .

cdr3_aa: CASSPRTVYQETQYF
cdr3_nt: TGTGCCAGCAGCCCCCGGACAGTGTACCAAGAGACCCAGTACTTC
v_call: TRBV3-1/TRBV3-2
clone_size: .
j_call: TRBJ2-5
d_call: .

cdr3_aa: CASSPGVGSPLHF
cdr3_nt: TGTGCCAGCAGCCCAGGGGTGGGTTCACCCCTCCACTTT
v_call: TRBV7-3
clone_size: .
j_call: TRBJ1-6
d_call: .

cdr3_aa: CASSQNRPGLAGGPYTQYF
cdr3_nt: TGTGCCAGCAGCCAGAATAGGCCGGGACTAGCGGGAGGGCCCTATACGCAGTATTTT
v_call: TRBV3-1/TRBV3-2
clone_size: .
j_call: TRBJ2-3
d_call: TRBD2

cdr3_aa: CASSSPRLAGATGELFF
cdr3_nt: TGTGCCAGCAGCTCCCCCCGGCTAGCGGGAGCCACCGGGGAGCTGTTTTTT
v_call: TRBV11-2
clone_size: .
j_call: TRBJ2-2
d_call: TRBD2

cdr3_aa: CASSPGLGFYNEQFF
cdr3_nt: TGTGCCAGCAGTCCGGGACTAGGTTTCTACAATGAGCAGTTCTTC
v_call: TRBV27
clone_size: .
j_call: TRBJ2-1
d_call: TRBD2

cdr3_aa: CASSHPSGVDTQYF
cdr3_nt: TGTGCCAGCAGCCACCCTAGCGGAGTAGATACGCAGTATTTT
v_call: TRBV3-1/TRBV3-2
clone_size: .
j_call: TRBJ2-3
d_call: TRBD2

cdr3_aa: CASSLQEQGYQPQHF
cdr3_nt: TGTGCCAGCAGCTTGCAGGAACAGGGGTATCAGCCCCAGCATTTT
v_call: TRBV5-5
clone_size: .
j_call: TRBJ1-5
d_call: TRBD1

cdr3_aa: CASSYRGFGANVLTF
cdr3_nt: TGTGCCAGCAGTTACAGAGGGTTTGGGGCCAACGTCCTGACTTTC
v_call: TRBV6-2/TRBV6-3
clone_size: .
j_call: TRBJ2-6
d_call: .

cdr3_aa: CASSYSIEGYEQYF
cdr3_nt: TGTGCCAGCAGTTACTCGATCGAGGGCTACGAGCAGTACTTC
v_call: TRBV6-5
clone_size: .
j_call: TRBJ2-7
d_call: .

cdr3_aa: CASSTTGTGPYTF
cdr3_nt: TGTGCCAGCTCAACGACCGGGACAGGGCCATACACCTTC
v_call: TRBV18
clone_size: .
j_call: TRBJ1-2
d_call: TRBD1

cdr3_aa: CAWSVQQGLQETQYF
cdr3_nt: TGTGCCTGGAGTGTACAACAGGGTCTCCAAGAGACCCAGTACTTC
v_call: TRBV30
clone_size: .
j_call: TRBJ2-5
d_call: .

cdr3_aa: CASSLDRSNSPLHF
cdr3_nt: TGTGCCAGCAGCTTGGACAGGAGTAATTCACCCCTCCACTTT
v_call: TRBV5-4
clone_size: .
j_call: TRBJ1-6
d_call: .

cdr3_aa: CASSRGTSGSYEQYF
cdr3_nt: TGTGCCAGCAGCCGCGGGACTAGCGGTTCTTACGAGCAGTACTTC
v_call: TRBV3-1/TRBV3-2
clone_size: .
j_call: TRBJ2-7
d_call: TRBD2

cdr3_aa: CASSYWREMSYETDTQYF
cdr3_nt: TGTGCCAGCAGTTATTGGCGGGAGATGTCTTATGAGACAGATACGCAGTATTTT
v_call: TRBV6-2/TRBV6-3
clone_size: .
j_call: TRBJ2-3
d_call: TRBD2